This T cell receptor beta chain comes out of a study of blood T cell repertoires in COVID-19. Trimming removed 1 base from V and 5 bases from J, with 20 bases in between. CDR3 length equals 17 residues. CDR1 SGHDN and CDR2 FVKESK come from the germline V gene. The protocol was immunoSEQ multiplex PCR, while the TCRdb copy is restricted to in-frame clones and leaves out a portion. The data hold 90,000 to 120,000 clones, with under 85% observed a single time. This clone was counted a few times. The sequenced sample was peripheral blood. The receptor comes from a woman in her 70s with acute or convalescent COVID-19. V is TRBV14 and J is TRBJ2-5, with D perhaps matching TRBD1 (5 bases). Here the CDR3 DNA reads TGTGCCAGCAGCCAAGCCATAGGGGTCTCTGTTGGGGAGACCCAGTACTTC. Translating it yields CASSQAIGVSVGETQYF. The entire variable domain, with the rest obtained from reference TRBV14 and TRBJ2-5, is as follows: EAGVTQFPSHSVIEKGQTVTLRCDPISGHDNLYWYRRVMGKEIKFLLHFVKESKQDESGMPNNRFLAERTGGTYSTLKVQPAELEDSGVYFCASSQAIGVSVGETQYFGPGTRLLVL.